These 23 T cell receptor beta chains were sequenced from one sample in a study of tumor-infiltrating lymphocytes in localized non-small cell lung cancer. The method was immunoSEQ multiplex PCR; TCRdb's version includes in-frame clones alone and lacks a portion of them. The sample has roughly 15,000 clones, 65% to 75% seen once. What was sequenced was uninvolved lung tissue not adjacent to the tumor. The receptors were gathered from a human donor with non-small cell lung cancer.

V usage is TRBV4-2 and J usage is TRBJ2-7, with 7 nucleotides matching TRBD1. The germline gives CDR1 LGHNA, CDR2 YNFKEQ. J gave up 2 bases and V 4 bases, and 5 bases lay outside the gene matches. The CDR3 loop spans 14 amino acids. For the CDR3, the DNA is TGTGCCAGCAGCCTCACAGGGGATCCCTACGAGCAGTACTTC. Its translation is CASSLTGDPYEQYF.

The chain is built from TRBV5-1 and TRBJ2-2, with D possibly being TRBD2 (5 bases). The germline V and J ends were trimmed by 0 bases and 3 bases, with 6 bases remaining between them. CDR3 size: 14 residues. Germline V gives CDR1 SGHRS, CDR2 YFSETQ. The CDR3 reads CASSLGGDTGELFF. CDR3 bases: TGCGCCAGCAGCTTGGGGGGAGACACCGGGGAGCTGTTTTTT. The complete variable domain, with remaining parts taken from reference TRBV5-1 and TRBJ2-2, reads KAGVTQTPRYLIKTRGQQVTLSCSPISGHRSVSWYQQTPGQGLQFLFEYFSETQRNKGNFPGRFSGRQFSNSRSEMNVSTLELGDSALYLCASSLGGDTGELFFGEGSRLTVL.

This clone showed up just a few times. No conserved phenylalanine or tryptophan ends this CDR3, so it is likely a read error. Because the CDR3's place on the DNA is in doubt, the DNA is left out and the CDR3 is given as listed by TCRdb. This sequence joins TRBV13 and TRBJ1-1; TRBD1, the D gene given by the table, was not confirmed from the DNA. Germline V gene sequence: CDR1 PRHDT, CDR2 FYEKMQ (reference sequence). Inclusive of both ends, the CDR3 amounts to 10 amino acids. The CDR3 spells CASSLGTQVL.

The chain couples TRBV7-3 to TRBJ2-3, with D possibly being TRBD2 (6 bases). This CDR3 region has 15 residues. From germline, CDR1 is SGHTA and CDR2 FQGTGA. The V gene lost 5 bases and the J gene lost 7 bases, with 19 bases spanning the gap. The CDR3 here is CASSSGPGTLNTQYF. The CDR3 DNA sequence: TGTGCCAGCAGCAGCGGGCCGGGAACCTTAAATACGCAGTATTTT.

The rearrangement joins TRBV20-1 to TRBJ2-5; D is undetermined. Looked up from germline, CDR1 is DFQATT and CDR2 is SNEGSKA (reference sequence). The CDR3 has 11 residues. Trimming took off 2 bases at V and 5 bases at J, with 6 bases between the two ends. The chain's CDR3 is CSARPRETQYF. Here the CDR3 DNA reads TGCAGTGCTAGACCACGGGAGACCCAGTACTTC.

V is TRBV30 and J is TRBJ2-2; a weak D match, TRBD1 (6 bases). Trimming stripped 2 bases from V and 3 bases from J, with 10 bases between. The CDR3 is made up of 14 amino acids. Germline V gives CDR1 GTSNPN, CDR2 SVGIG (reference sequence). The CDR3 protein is CAWSPDRYTGELFF. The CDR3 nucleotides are TGTGCCTGGAGTCCGGACAGATACACCGGGGAGCTGTTTTTT.

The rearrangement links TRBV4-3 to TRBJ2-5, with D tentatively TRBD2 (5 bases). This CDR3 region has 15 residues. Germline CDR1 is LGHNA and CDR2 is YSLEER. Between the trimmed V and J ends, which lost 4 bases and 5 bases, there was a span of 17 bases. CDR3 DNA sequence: TGCGCCAGCAGCCCAGCTGTCGGGGTCGGGGAGACCCAGTACTTC. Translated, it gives CASSPAVGVGETQYF.

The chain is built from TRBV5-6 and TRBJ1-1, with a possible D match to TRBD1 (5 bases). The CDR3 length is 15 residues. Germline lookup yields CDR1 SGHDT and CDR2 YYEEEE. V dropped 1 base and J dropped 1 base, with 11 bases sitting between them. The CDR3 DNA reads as TGTGCCAGCAGCTTGCCAGGGAAAAGGAACACTGAAGCTTTCTTT. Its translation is CASSLPGKRNTEAFF.

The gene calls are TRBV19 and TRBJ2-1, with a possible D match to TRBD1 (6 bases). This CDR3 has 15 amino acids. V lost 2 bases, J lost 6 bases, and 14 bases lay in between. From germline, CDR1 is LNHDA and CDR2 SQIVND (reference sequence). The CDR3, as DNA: TGTGCCAGTAGTATACAGGGGACGCAGACCAATGAGCAGTTCTTC. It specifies CASSIQGTQTNEQFF.

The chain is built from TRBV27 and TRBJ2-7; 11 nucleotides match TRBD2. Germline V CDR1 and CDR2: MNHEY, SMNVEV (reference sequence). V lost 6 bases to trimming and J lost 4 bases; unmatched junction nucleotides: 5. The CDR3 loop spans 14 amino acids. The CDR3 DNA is TGTGCCAGCAGGGTAGCGGGAGGGGTGTACGAGCAGTACTTC. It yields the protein CASRVAGGVYEQYF.

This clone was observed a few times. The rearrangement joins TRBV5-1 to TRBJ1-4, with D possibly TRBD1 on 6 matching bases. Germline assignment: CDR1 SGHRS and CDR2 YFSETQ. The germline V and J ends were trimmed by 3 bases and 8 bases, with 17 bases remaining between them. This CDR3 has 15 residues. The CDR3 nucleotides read TGCGCCAGCAGCTGGGGGAACGGGGGCGAAGAAAAACTGTTTTTT. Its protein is CASSWGNGGEEKLFF.

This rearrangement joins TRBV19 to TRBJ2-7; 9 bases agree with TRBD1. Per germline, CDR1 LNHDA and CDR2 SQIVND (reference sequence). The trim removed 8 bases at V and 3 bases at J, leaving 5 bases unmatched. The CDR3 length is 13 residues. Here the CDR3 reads CASQDRGYYEQYF. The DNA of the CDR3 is TGTGCCAGTCAAGACAGGGGGTACTACGAGCAGTACTTC.

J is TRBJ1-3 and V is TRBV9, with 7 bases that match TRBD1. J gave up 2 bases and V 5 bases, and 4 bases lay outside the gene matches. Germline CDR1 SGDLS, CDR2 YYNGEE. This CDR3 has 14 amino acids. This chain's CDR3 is CASSSRGTGNTIYF. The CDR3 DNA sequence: TGTGCCAGCAGTTCCAGGGGGACTGGAAACACCATATATTTT.

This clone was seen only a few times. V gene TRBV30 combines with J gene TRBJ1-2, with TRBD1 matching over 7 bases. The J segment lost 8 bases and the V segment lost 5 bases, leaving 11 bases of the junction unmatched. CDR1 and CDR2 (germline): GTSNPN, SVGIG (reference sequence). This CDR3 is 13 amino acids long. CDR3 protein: CAWLAGGKGGYTF. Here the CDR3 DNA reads TGTGCCTGGTTGGCAGGGGGGAAAGGGGGCTACACCTTC.

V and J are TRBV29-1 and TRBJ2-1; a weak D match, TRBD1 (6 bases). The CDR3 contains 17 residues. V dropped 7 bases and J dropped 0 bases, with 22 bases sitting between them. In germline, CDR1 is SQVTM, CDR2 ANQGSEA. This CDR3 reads CSAMGHSVSFSYNEQFF. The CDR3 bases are TGCAGCGCTATGGGACACTCGGTCTCTTTCTCCTACAATGAGCAGTTCTTC.

The CDR3 reads CASSRPSGRNNEQFF. The CDR3 nucleotides are TGTGCCAGCAGTAGGCCTAGCGGTAGGAACAATGAGCAGTTCTTC. The chain joins TRBV28 to TRBJ2-1, with 7 bases fitting TRBD2. The CDR3 consists of 15 residues. Germline CDR1 and CDR2: MDHEN and SYDVKM. The trim removed 5 bases at V and 5 bases at J, leaving 9 bases unmatched.

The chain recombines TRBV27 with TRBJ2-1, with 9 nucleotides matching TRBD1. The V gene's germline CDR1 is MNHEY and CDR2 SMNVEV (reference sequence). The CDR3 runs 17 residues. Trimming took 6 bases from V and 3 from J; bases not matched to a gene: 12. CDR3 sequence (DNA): TGTGCCAGCAGACGAATCCGGGACAGGGTTCGCTACAATGAGCAGTTCTTC. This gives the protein CASRRIRDRVRYNEQFF.

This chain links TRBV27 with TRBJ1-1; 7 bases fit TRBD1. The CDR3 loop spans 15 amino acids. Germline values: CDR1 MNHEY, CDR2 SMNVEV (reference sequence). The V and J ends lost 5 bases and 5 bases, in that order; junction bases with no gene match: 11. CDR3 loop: CASSISGGRGTEAFF. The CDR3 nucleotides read TGTGCCAGCAGTATCTCAGGGGGTCGGGGGACTGAAGCTTTCTTT.

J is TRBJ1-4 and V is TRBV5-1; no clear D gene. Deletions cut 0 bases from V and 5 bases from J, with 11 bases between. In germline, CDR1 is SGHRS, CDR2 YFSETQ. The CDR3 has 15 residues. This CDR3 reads CASSLVSGVNEKLFF. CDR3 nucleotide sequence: TGCGCCAGCAGCTTGGTGTCAGGCGTCAATGAAAAACTGTTTTTT.

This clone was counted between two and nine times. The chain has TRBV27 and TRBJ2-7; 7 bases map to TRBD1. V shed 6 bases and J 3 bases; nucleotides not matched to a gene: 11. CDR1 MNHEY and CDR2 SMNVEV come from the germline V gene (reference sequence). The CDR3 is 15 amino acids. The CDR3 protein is CASRTTNYRGYEQYF. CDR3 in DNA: TGTGCCAGCAGAACCACAAACTACAGGGGCTACGAGCAGTACTTC.

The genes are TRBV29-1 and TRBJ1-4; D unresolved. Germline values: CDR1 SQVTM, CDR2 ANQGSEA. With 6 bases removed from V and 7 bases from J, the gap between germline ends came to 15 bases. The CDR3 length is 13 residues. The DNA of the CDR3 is TGCAGCGTCGGAGGGTCCCTAGGTGAAAAACTGTTTTTT. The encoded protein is CSVGGSLGEKLFF.

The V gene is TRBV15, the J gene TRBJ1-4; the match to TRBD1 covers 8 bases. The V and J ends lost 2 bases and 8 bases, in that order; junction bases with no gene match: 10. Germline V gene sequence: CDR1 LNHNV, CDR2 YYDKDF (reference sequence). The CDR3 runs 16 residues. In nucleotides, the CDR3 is TGTGCCACCAGCAGATTACCCCAGGGGGCAAGCGAAAAACTGTTTTTT. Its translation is CATSRLPQGASEKLFF. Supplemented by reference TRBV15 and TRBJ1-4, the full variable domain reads DAMVIQNPRYQVTQFGKPVTLSCSQTLNHNVMYWYQQKSSQAPKLLFHYYDKDFNNEADTPDNFQSRRPNTSFCFLDIRSPGLGDTAMYLCATSRLPQGASEKLFFGSGTQLSVL.

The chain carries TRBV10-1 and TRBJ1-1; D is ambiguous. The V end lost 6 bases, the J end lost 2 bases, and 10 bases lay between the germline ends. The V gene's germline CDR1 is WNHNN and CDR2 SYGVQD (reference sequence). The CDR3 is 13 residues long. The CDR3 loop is CASRRAVNTEAFF. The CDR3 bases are TGCGCCAGCAGGAGGGCAGTTAACACTGAAGCTTTCTTT.